This record looks at one TCR beta chain sequence and its context. The specificity of this receptor is unknown. Base qualities are not recorded, but no much larger clone differs from it by a single base. V loses 5 bases, J loses 0 bases, and the germline ends lie 7 bases apart. From cysteine to phenylalanine, the CDR3 is 13 amino acids long. Only the CDR3 region is kept as DNA, spanning 39 bases read in frame from base 1. Per the germline V gene, SGHNT is the CDR1 and YENEEA is the CDR2. For sequencing of the TCRbeta CDR3 region, genomic DNA was extracted from the sorted cells. The immunoSEQ Assay was used to sequence the TCRbeta CDR3 regions. This immuneACCESS table, as held by TCRdb, lists in-frame sequences with V and J called but not all clones. Of the missing ones, under half trace to an unresolved V gene in checked studies; the others have no known cause. The sample contains roughly 100,000 clones, around 91% of them found a single time. The ten largest clones capture around 1.5% of the sample.

This entry is derived from a study of OX40 agonist ivuxolimab in advanced cancers. Concerning the study at large: Ivuxolimab, which targeted the costimulatory receptor OX40 (CD134), was an agonistic, fully human IgG2 monoclonal antibody. The monotherapy dose-escalation portion (N ≈ 52 patients) of the phase I ivuxolimab trial is reported in the paper. In the dose-escalation cohort, over 65% of patients were male, and the mean age was about 55 years, with a range of about 23 to 80. Patients were allowed to have had prior anti-PD-1, anti-PD-L1 or anti-CTLA-4 therapy, and around two fifths of the dose-escalation patients had been treated with checkpoint inhibitors. Peripheral TCRbeta sequencing was intended to test whether TCR sequence diversity was altered and clonal T-cell expansion was caused by ivuxolimab. Intravenous ivuxolimab was administered to patients every 2 weeks at six dose levels: 0.01, 0.1, 0.3, 1.5, 3 and 10 mg/kg. Of the roughly 51 patients in dose escalation, about 20 had hepatocellular carcinoma, roughly 15 had melanoma, 9 had renal cell carcinoma and 9 had head and neck cancer. Partial responses occurred in three dose-escalation patients, of whom one had hepatocellular carcinoma and two had cutaneous melanoma.

Patients with a history of autoimmune disease or receiving systemic immunosuppression were excluded from the trial. Peripheral blood for TCR sequencing was drawn from every dose cohort at baseline, at cycle 4 day 1 and at cycle 7 day 1. Samples were obtained from an open-label, multicenter, first-in-human phase I dose-escalation trial of ivuxolimab. Adults with locally advanced or metastatic head and neck squamous cell, hepatocellular, melanoma or renal cell carcinoma were enrolled in the trial. Before TCR sequencing, CD4+ T cells and CD8+ T cells from peripheral blood were sorted into separate populations. Paper-wide results and their limitations: After ivuxolimab, more expanded clones were found on average in CD8+ T cells than in CD4+ T cells. At doses of 0.1 to 3.0 mg/kg, clonal expansion of both CD4+ and CD8+ blood T cells was observed from baseline to week 6. The antigen specificity of the peripheral T cells that underwent clonal expansion was not determined. Low levels of normalized T-cell clonal expansion were also shown by some nonresponding patients. In the 0.1-3.0 mg/kg groups, partial responders had among the lowest normalized peripheral clonal expansion, particularly in CD8+ T cells.

The sample was CD4+ or CD8+ T cells sorted from blood, taken in a trial of the OX40 agonist ivuxolimab. The TCR sequence derives from an adult with an advanced solid tumor such as melanoma, head and neck, liver or kidney cancer. The chain is encoded by TRBV11-3 joined to TRBJ2-5, with no D gene named confidently. The CDR3 sequence is CASSPGNQETQYF. Read as DNA, the sequence is TGTGCCAGCAGCCCCGGCAACCAAGAGACCCAGTACTTC.